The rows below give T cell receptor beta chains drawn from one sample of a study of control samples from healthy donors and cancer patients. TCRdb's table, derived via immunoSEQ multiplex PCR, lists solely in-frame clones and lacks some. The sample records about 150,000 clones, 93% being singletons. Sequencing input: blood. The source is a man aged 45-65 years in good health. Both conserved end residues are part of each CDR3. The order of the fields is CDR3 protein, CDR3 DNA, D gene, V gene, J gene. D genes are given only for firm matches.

CASSQGGDEQFF	TGCGCCAGCAGCCAGGGGGGAGATGAGCAGTTCTTC	NA	TRBV5-1	TRBJ2-1
CASSIGGANVLTF	TGTGCCAGCAGCATAGGAGGGGCCAACGTCCTGACTTTC	NA	TRBV7-8	TRBJ2-6
CASSATGYGYTF	TGTGCCAGCAGTGCAACAGGGTATGGCTACACCTTC	NA	TRBV25-1	TRBJ1-2
CACGQGGEKLFF	TGTGCCTGCGGACAGGGGGGTGAAAAACTGTTTTTT	TRBD1	TRBV30	TRBJ1-4
CASSSPPNSAYEQYF	TGTGCCAGCAGTTCCCCCCCGAACTCCGCCTACGAGCAGTACTTC	NA	TRBV6-5	TRBJ2-7
CASSRDSNTGELFF	TGTGCCAGCAGTCGGGACAGCAACACCGGGGAGCTGTTTTTT	TRBD1	TRBV2	TRBJ2-2
CASSFGDGNYGYTF	TGTGCCAGCAGTTTCGGGGACGGTAACTATGGCTACACCTTC	NA	TRBV27	TRBJ1-2
CASTVPWRMYEQYF	TGTGCCAGCACTGTCCCCTGGCGCATGTACGAGCAGTACTTC	NA	TRBV3-1/TRBV3-2	TRBJ2-7
CASSLSGTAGNTIYF	TGCGCCAGCAGCTTGTCAGGGACTGCTGGAAACACCATATATTTT	NA	TRBV5-1	TRBJ1-3
CASRYRGRNSPLHF	TGTGCCAGCAGATACAGGGGGAGGAATTCACCCCTCCACTTT	TRBD1	TRBV28	TRBJ1-6